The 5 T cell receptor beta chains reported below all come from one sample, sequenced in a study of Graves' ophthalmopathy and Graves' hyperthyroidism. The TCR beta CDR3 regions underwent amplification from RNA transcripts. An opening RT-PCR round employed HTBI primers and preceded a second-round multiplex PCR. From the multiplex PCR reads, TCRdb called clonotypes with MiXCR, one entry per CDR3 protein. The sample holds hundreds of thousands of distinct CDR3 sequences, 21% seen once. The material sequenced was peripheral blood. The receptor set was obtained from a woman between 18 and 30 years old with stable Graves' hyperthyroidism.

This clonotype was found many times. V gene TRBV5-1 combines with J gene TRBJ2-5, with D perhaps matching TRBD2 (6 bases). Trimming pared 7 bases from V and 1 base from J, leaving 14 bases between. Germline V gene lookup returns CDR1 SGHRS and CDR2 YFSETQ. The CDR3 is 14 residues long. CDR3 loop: CASWVGGGQETQYF. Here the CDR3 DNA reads TGCGCCAGCTGGGTGGGAGGAGGCCAAGAGACCCAGTACTTC.

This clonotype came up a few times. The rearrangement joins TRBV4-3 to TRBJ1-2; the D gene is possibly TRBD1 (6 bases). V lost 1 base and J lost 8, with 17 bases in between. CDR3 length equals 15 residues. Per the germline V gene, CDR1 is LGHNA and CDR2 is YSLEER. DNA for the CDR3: TGCGCCAGCAGCCAAGCATCCTACGGGGGCTTCGGCTACACCTTC. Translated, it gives CASSQASYGGFGYTF.

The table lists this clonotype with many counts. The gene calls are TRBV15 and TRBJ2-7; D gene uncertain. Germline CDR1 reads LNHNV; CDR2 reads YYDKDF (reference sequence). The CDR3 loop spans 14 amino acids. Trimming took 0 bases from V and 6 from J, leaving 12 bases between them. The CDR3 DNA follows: TGTGCCACCAGCAGAGATCCGGCAGACGCCGAGCAGTACTTC. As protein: CATSRDPADAEQYF.

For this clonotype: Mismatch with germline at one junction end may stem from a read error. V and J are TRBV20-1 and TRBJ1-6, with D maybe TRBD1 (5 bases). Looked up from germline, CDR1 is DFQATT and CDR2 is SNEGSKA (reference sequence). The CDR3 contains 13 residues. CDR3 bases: TGCACTGCTAGAGTGGGGGGTAATTCACCCCTCCACTTT. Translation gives CTARVGGNSPLHF.

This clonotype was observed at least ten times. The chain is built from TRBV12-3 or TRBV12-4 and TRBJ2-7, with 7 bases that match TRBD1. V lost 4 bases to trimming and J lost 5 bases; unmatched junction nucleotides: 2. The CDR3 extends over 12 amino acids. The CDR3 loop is CASSWGQHEQYF. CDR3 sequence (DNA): TGTGCCAGCAGTTGGGGACAGCACGAGCAGTACTTC.